The source of this TCR beta chain is a study of blood T cell repertoires in COVID-19. Germline assignment: CDR1 LNHDA and CDR2 SQIVND (reference sequence). V shed 8 bases and J shed 0 bases, with 10 bases lying between them. The CDR3 extends over 13 amino acids. Produced via immunoSEQ multiplex PCR; TCRdb's table is partial and in-frame only. In the table there are some 150,000 clones, 80% of which are singletons. The clonotype comes from a man in his 60s with active or convalescent COVID-19. The sequenced sample consisted of peripheral blood. The chain links TRBV19 to TRBJ2-5, with no clear D. For the CDR3, the DNA is TGTGCCAGTGCAGGATCGTACCAAGAGACCCAGTACTTC. Translated, it gives CASAGSYQETQYF.